These 4 T cell receptor beta chains came from one sample sequenced in a study of blood T cell repertoires in COVID-19. Repertoires were generated with immunoSEQ multiplex PCR, while TCRdb's copy carries only in-frame clones and drops some. The sample records fewer than 85,000 clones, about 83% being singletons. Sample: peripheral blood. The origin of the receptors is a woman aged 60-70 years with acute or convalescent COVID-19.

To note about this clone: Mismatch with germline at one junction end may stem from a read error. The CDR3 DNA follows: TGTGCCAGCAGCGTAGCCCCCGCGGGAGAGACCCAGTACTTC. Encoded protein: CASSVAPAGETQYF. V and J are TRBV7-2 and TRBJ2-5, with D maybe TRBD2 (5 bases). The germline V gene has CDR1 SGHTA and CDR2 FQGNSA. The CDR3 has 14 residues.

This clone was seen more than once but under ten times. The genes are TRBV2 and TRBJ2-7; 11 bases align to TRBD2. Trimming took 3 bases from V and 2 from J; bases not matched to a gene: 3. The CDR3 runs 15 residues. Germline values: CDR1 SNHLY, CDR2 FYNNEI. Written as DNA, the CDR3 is TGTGCCAGCAGTGACAGACTAGCGGGGCCCTACGAGCAGTACTTC. It codes for CASSDRLAGPYEQYF.

The chain has TRBV18 and TRBJ1-5, with D possibly being TRBD1 (6 bases). The CDR3 length is 14 residues. The V end lost 5 bases, the J end lost 5 bases, and 13 bases lay between the germline ends. The V gene's germline CDR1 is KGHSH and CDR2 LQKENI. The CDR3 DNA sequence: TGTGCCAGCTCAACACAGGGAGGGGATCAGCCCCAGCATTTT. Translation: CASSTQGGDQPQHF.

This chain joins TRBV29-1 and TRBJ1-2, with 7 bases aligning to TRBD1. The CDR3 runs to 13 residues. CDR1 SQVTM and CDR2 ANQGSEA come from the germline V gene. Germline trimming cut 3 bases from V and 5 bases from J; bases unmatched to any gene: 6. CDR3 sequence reads: CSVERQGGYGYTF. In DNA form, the CDR3 reads TGCAGCGTTGAGAGACAGGGCGGGTATGGCTACACCTTC.